One and the same sample provided the 14 T cell receptor beta chains below, sequenced in a study of human T cells and chemical hapten exposure (dated by TCRdb to the early 2020s). Libraries were made using RACE. The instrument given in TCRdb is NextSeq 500. The public reads were reanalyzed by TCRdb: fastp trimming at Q25, MiXCR alignment, in-frame beta chains only. Under each unique CDR3 protein, matching rows form one entry showing the most common genes and DNA. The sample has around 350,000 distinct CDR3 sequences on record, around 5% of them singletons. The ten largest make up around 8% of the sample. Taken with the paper, the label for time point translates to: pre-sensitization, week 0. What this sample's treatment or condition label stands for: therapeutic diphenylcyclopropenone sensitization with weekly scalp DPC. The sequences come from whole blood, collected in connection with sensitization to the hapten diphenylcyclopropenone (DPC). Receptor source: a woman under 30 with alopecia areata. Some clones in this sample may be carry-over from other donors' samples.

This rearrangement joins TRBV5-1 to TRBJ2-6; possible D gene TRBD2, 5 bases. V was clipped by 1 base and J by 0 bases, with 17 bases between them. The germline CDR1 and CDR2 sequences are SGHRS and YFSETQ. This CDR3 region has 19 residues. The CDR3 reads CASSLTKDFPSSGANVLTF. The DNA of the CDR3 is TGCGCCAGCAGCTTGACTAAGGACTTTCCATCCTCTGGGGCCAACGTCCTGACTTTC.

This clonotype has at least ten counts. The CDR3 region is CASSSGTGTNTEAFF. The CDR3 nucleotides read TGCGCCAGCAGCTCCGGGACAGGGACGAACACTGAAGCTTTCTTT. This rearrangement joins TRBV5-1 to TRBJ1-1; 9 positions match TRBD1. In germline, CDR1 is SGHRS, CDR2 YFSETQ. Germline trimming cut 3 bases from V and 1 base from J; bases unmatched to any gene: 4. The CDR3 is 15 residues long.

This clonotype was seen only a few times. This sequence joins TRBV6-2 or TRBV6-3 and TRBJ1-3; no clear D gene. V shed 2 bases and J shed 4 bases, with 12 bases lying between them. Germline-derived CDR1 and CDR2 are MNHEY and SVGEGT. The CDR3 has 15 amino acids. CDR3 nucleotides: TGTGCCAGCAGTTACGGTCGGACCCCAGGAAACACCATATATTTT. This encodes CASSYGRTPGNTIYF.

V is TRBV18 and J is TRBJ2-1; D unclear. From germline, CDR1 is KGHSH and CDR2 LQKENI. Between the trimmed V and J ends, which lost 3 bases and 4 bases, there was a span of 7 bases. This CDR3 comprises 13 residues. The CDR3 nucleotides read TGTGCCAGCTCACCGAGCGATTACAATGAGCAGTTCTTC. As protein: CASSPSDYNEQFF. The full variable domain, completed using reference TRBV18 and TRBJ2-1, is NAGVMQNPRHLVRRRGQEARLRCSPMKGHSHVYWYRQLPEEGLKFMVYLQKENIIDESGMPKERFSAEFPKEGPSILRIQQVVRGDSAAYFCASSPSDYNEQFFGPGTRLTVL.

This clonotype was seen many times. The chain joins TRBV18 to TRBJ2-1, with a tentative D call TRBD1 (5 bases). Germline V gene data show CDR1 as KGHSH and CDR2 as LQKENI. CDR3 size: 14 residues. V shed 0 bases and J shed 6 bases, with 9 bases lying between them. CDR3 DNA: TGTGCCAGCTCACCACCGGGGCAGGGCAATGAGCAGTTCTTC. Its protein product is CASSPPGQGNEQFF.

This rearrangement joins TRBV20-1 to TRBJ2-3, with 8 bases lining up with TRBD2. The CDR3 runs to 13 residues. Germline CDR1 is DFQATT and CDR2 is SNEGSKA (reference sequence). With 5 bases clipped from V and 4 bases from J, the junction kept 5 bases outside the gene matches. The CDR3 region is CSASRTSPDTQYF. In nucleotides, the CDR3 is TGCAGTGCTTCCAGGACTAGCCCAGATACGCAGTATTTT.

This clonotype was seen a handful of times. The V call is TRBV28, the J call TRBJ1-5; D call uncertain. The germline V and J ends were trimmed by 7 bases and 4 bases, with 8 bases remaining between them. Germline CDR1 and CDR2: MDHEN and SYDVKM. The CDR3 spans 12 residues. The DNA for the CDR3 is TGTGCCAGCACGGCAGCTAATCAGCCCCAGCATTTT. Its protein product is CASTAANQPQHF.

The J gene is TRBJ2-3, the V gene TRBV7-2; tentatively, D is TRBD1 (5 bases). This CDR3 has 14 amino acids. CDR1 and CDR2 (germline): SGHTA, FQGNSA. With 5 bases removed from V and 4 bases from J, the gap between germline ends came to 13 bases. The CDR3 DNA is TGTGCCAGCAGCCCCTCGTGGGGCCCAGATACGCAGTATTTT. It encodes CASSPSWGPDTQYF.

This clonotype turned up a few times. J is TRBJ2-7 and V is TRBV18; D remains unclear. Trimming stripped 3 bases from V and 1 base from J, with 16 bases between. The CDR3 is 16 amino acids. Germline lookup yields CDR1 KGHSH and CDR2 LQKENI. CDR3 nucleotide sequence: TGTGCCAGCTCACCGTTTAAGGGCTTCGGGTCCTACGAGCAGTACTTC. This sequence encodes CASSPFKGFGSYEQYF.

This chain connects TRBV10-3 to TRBJ2-7; no definite D call. Germline V CDR1 and CDR2: ENHRY, SYGVKD. The length of the CDR3 is 11 residues. With 6 bases removed from V and 3 bases from J, the gap between germline ends came to 6 bases. The CDR3 DNA follows: TGTGCCATCAGGGGTAACTACGAGCAGTACTTC. Translation: CAIRGNYEQYF.

This clonotype occurred many times. The chain is built from TRBV27 and TRBJ1-4; D is perhaps TRBD1 (6 bases). The CDR3 is made up of 15 amino acids. CDR1 is MNHEY and CDR2 is SMNVEV in the germline V gene (reference sequence). With 8 bases removed from V and 5 bases from J, the gap between germline ends came to 18 bases. CDR3 in DNA: TGTGCCAGCTCCCCATTAGGGGGGCCCAATGAAAAACTGTTTTTT. Translating gives CASSPLGGPNEKLFF.

The V and J genes are TRBV4-3 and TRBJ1-3; D unresolved. V lost 0 bases to trimming and J lost 0 bases, with 6 bases between them. CDR3 length: 15 amino acids. CDR1 and CDR2 from the germline V gene are LGHNA and YSLEER. Here the CDR3 DNA reads TGCGCCAGCAGCCAAGAGGTACACTCTGGAAACACCATATATTTT. Translated, it gives CASSQEVHSGNTIYF.

This clonotype was seen many times. The chain has TRBV12-2 and TRBJ1-4. TRBV12-2 is noted as a pseudogene. The CDR3 runs 14 residues. CDR3 nucleotides: TGTGCAAGTCGCTTAGCGGTCCTTTTTGAAAAACTGTTTTTT. It yields the protein CASRLAVLFEKLFF.

At least ten counts were recorded for this clonotype. The chain employs TRBV21-1 and TRBJ2-7; TRBD1 is taken as the D call from the table, unchecked against the DNA. TRBV21-1 is labeled a pseudogene. CDR3 size: 11 residues. This CDR3 is CASSGRYEQYF. In DNA, the CDR3 is TGTGCCAGCAGCGGGCGCTACGAGCAGTACTTC.